This T cell receptor beta chain was recorded in a study of CD8 T cells in ankylosing spondylitis. Findings and limits, study-wide: Reportedly, matched ankylosing spondylitis synovial fluid was significantly enriched for disease-linked clones. A TCR beta motif of fewer than ten highly homologous variants seemed to mark ankylosing spondylitis blood. Researchers report that disease-linked clones proved CD8+ and relatively rare in peripheral blood.

Trimming at V came to 4 bases and at J to 4 bases, leaving 7 bases not matched to a gene. There are 16 residues in the CDR3. CDR1 and CDR2 (germline): MGHRA, YSYEKL. Notes on this clonotype: As yet, its antigen is unknown.

5'-RACE, quantitative and with molecular barcodes, yielded the TCR beta libraries. TCRdb recomputed calls from the 5' RACE reads with MiXCR, one row per CDR3 protein. This sample has hundreds of thousands of distinct CDR3 sequences; more than 20% occur once, and the top ten carry around 13%. The J gene is TRBJ2-2, the V gene TRBV4-1; the match to TRBD1 covers 9 bases. Sequenced input: blood, either unsorted or a sorted T cell fraction (not recorded which). The source is a male donor with ankylosing spondylitis or in good health (not recorded which). The CDR3: CASSPTGGAGTGELFF. CDR3 coding DNA: TGCGCCAGCAGCCCTACAGGGGGCGCGGGCACCGGGGAGCTGTTTTTT.